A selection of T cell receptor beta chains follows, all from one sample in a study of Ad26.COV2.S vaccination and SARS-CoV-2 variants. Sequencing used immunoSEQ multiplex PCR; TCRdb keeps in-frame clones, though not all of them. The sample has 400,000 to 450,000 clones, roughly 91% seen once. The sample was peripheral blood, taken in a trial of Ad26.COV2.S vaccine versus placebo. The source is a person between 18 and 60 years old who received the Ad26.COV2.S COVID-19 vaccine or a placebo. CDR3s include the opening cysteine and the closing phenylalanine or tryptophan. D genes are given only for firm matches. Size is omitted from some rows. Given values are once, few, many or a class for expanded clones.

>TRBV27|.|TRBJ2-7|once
CASSGAVRDEQYF
TGTGCCAGCAGTGGGGCAGTGCGAGACGAGCAGTACTTC
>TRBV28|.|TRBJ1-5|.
CASSPSENRPQHF
TGTGCCAGCAGTCCGTCCGAAAATCGGCCCCAGCATTTT
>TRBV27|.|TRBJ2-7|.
CASSHQGPPYEQYF
TGTGCCAGCAGTCACCAGGGGCCCCCCTACGAGCAGTACTTC
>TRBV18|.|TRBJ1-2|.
CASSPYGESDGYTF
TGTGCCAGCTCACCATACGGGGAGTCGGATGGCTACACCTTC
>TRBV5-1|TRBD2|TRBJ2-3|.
CASSLAKAGVTDTQYF
TGCGCCAGCAGCTTGGCCAAGGCGGGAGTCACAGATACGCAGTATTTT
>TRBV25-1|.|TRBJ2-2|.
CASSQSVFLSGELFF
TGTGCCAGCAGTCAATCGGTTTTTTTATCCGGGGAGCTGTTTTTT
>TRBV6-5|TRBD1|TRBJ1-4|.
CATKLTGGSEKLFF
TGTGCCACCAAATTAACAGGGGGATCCGAAAAACTGTTTTTT
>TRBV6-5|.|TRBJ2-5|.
CASSSMETQYF
TGTGCCAGCAGTTCCATGGAGACCCAGTACTTC
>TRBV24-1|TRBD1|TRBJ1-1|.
CATSLPDRGLTEAFF
TGTGCCACCAGTCTCCCTGACAGGGGGCTGACTGAAGCTTTCTTT
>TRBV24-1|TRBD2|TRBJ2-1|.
CATSGTSSSTSYNEQFF
TGTGCCACCAGTGGGACTAGCAGTTCGACTTCCTACAATGAGCAGTTCTTC
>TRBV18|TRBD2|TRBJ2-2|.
CASSPSRPTSGTGELFF
TGTGCCAGCTCACCATCCAGACCGACTAGCGGGACCGGGGAGCTGTTTTTT
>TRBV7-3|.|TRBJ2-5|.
CASSLSGSAGETQYF
TGTGCCAGCAGCTTATCGGGAAGTGCGGGAGAGACCCAGTACTTC
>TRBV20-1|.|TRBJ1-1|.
CSARGDTEAFF
TGCAGTGCTAGAGGAGACACTGAAGCTTTCTTT
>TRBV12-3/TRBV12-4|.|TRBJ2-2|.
CASTLITGELFF
TGTGCCAGCACCTTGATCACCGGGGAGCTGTTTTTT
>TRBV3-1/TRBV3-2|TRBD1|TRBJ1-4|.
CASSQRDSNEKLFF
TGTGCCAGCAGCCAACGGGACAGTAATGAAAAACTGTTTTTT
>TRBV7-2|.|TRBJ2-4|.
CASSLPSGQAAKNIQYF
TGTGCCAGCAGCTTGCCCAGCGGGCAGGCGGCCAAAAACATTCAGTACTTC
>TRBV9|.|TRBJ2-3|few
CASSVDGSRSTDTQYF
TGTGCCAGCAGCGTAGACGGGAGTCGTAGCACAGATACGCAGTATTTT
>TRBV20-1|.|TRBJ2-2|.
CSAQGSGELFF
TGCAGTGCCCAGGGGTCCGGGGAGCTGTTTTTT
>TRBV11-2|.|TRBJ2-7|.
CASSLNREASVPYEQYF
TGTGCCAGCAGCTTAAACCGCGAGGCTAGCGTTCCCTACGAGCAGTACTTC
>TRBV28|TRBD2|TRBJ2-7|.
CASSSYSGSTLREQYF
TGTGCCAGCTCGTCGTATAGCGGGTCAACTTTACGCGAGCAGTACTTC
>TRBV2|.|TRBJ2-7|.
CASQRTPGGEQYF
TGTGCCAGCCAAAGGACTCCAGGCGGCGAGCAGTACTTC
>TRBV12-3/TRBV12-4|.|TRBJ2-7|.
CASSPHLYSEQYF
TGTGCCAGCAGTCCTCACCTATATAGCGAGCAGTACTTC
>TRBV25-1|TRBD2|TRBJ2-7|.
CASSRGLAGPVGSYEQYF
TGTGCCAGCAGTCGGGGACTAGCGGGACCCGTCGGCTCCTACGAGCAGTACTTC
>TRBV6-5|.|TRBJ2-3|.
CASSYSSSTDTQYF
TGTGCCAGCAGTTACTCGTCCAGCACAGATACGCAGTATTTT
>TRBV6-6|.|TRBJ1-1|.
CASSYSPGIAEAFF
TGTGCCAGCAGTTACTCCCCGGGAATTGCTGAAGCTTTCTTT
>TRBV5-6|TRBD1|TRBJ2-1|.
CASSSTGGGEQFF
TGTGCCAGCAGCTCGACAGGGGGCGGTGAGCAGTTCTTC
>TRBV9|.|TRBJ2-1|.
CASRAGTVTKDEQFF
TGTGCCAGCAGGGCCGGGACCGTCACTAAGGATGAGCAGTTCTTC
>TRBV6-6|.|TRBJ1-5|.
CASMGVGTQPQHF
TGTGCCAGCATGGGGGTAGGGACGCAGCCCCAGCATTTT
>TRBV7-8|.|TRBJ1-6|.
CASSRPRAPRDGYYNSPLHF
TGTGCCAGCAGCCGCCCCCGGGCACCGAGGGACGGATACTATAATTCACCCCTCCACTTT
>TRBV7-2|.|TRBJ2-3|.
CASSLVGRPTDTQYF
TGTGCCAGCAGCTTAGTAGGCAGGCCCACAGATACGCAGTATTTT
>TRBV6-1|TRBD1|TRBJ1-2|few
CASSESGTGGYGYTF
TGTGCCAGCAGTGAGTCGGGGACAGGGGGCTATGGCTACACCTTC
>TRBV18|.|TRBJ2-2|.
CASSPSSAQGDTGELFF
TGTGCCAGCTCACCAAGTTCGGCCCAGGGCGACACCGGGGAGCTGTTTTTT
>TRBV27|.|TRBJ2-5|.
CASSLNVALETQYF
TGTGCCAGCAGTCTAAACGTCGCACTAGAGACCCAGTACTTC
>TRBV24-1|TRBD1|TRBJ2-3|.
CATSLQGADTQYF
TGTGCCACCAGTCTCCAGGGGGCCGATACGCAGTATTTT
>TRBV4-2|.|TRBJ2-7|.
CASSHRGVPYEQYF
TGTGCCAGCAGCCACAGGGGAGTTCCCTACGAGCAGTACTTC
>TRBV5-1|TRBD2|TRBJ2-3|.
CASSKREGRTDTQYF
TGCGCCAGCAGCAAGCGGGAGGGTCGGACAGATACGCAGTATTTT
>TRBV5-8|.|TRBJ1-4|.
CASSLGDTGYNEKLFF
TGTGCCAGCAGCTTGGGGGACACGGGATATAATGAAAAACTGTTTTTT
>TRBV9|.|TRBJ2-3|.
CASSVVGTDTQYF
TGTGCCAGCAGCGTAGTAGGCACAGATACGCAGTATTTT
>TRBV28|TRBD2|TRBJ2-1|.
CASSFAGLAVNNEQFF
TGTGCCAGCAGTTTTGCAGGACTAGCGGTTAACAATGAGCAGTTCTTC
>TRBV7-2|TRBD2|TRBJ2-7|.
CASSLARAGGLASYEQYF
TGTGCCAGCAGCTTAGCAAGGGCGGGAGGGTTGGCCTCCTACGAGCAGTACTTC
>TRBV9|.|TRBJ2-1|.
CASSVGQLNEQFF
TGTGCCAGCAGCGTCGGACAGCTCAATGAGCAGTTCTTC
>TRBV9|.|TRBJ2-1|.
CASSNSAGSSYNEQFF
TGTGCCAGCAGCAATTCCGCAGGGAGCTCCTACAATGAGCAGTTCTTC
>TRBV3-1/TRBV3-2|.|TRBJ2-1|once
CASSQGRGRGGGNEQFF
TGTGCCAGCAGCCAAGGTCGCGGGAGAGGGGGAGGCAATGAGCAGTTCTTC
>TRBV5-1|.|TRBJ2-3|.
CASSLDPASDTQYF
TGCGCCAGCAGCTTAGATCCAGCCTCAGATACGCAGTATTTT
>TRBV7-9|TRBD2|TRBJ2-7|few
CASSHGLAGGASYEQYF
TGTGCCAGCAGCCATGGACTAGCGGGAGGAGCGTCCTACGAGCAGTACTTC
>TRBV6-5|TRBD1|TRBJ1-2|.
CASSWLTGSSGYTF
TGTGCCAGCAGTTGGCTGACAGGGTCTAGTGGCTACACCTTC
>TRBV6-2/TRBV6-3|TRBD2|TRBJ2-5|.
CASSKSGRARETQYF
TGTGCCAGCAGTAAGAGCGGGAGGGCCAGGGAGACCCAGTACTTC
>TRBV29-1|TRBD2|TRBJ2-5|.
CPERGGETQYF
TGCCCCGAACGGGGGGGGGAGACCCAGTACTTC
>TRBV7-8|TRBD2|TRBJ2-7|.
CASIFSGTSLYEQYF
TGTGCCAGCATTTTTAGTGGGACTAGCCTCTACGAGCAGTACTTC
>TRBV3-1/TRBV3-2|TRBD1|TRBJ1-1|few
CASSGTGVAFF
TGTGCCAGCAGCGGGACAGGGGTAGCTTTCTTT
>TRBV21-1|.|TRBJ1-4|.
CASSKHNATNEKLFF
TGTGCCAGCAGCAAACACAATGCAACTAATGAAAAACTGTTTTTT
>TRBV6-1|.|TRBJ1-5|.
CASSEPLDSRGNQPQHF
TGTGCCAGCAGTGAACCACTCGACTCAAGGGGCAATCAGCCCCAGCATTTT
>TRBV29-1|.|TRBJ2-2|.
CSVLTGANTGELFF
TGCAGCGTTCTGACAGGCGCGAACACCGGGGAGCTGTTTTTT
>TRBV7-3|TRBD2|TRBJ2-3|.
CASSLIAPGLAGFTQYF
TGTGCCAGCAGCTTAATTGCTCCGGGACTAGCGGGATTTACGCAGTATTTT
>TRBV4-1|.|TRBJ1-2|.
CASSQARGYTF
TGCGCCAGCAGCCAAGCGAGGGGCTACACCTTC
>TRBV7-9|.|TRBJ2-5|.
CAIERQGPSLQETQYF
TGTGCCATTGAGCGCCAGGGTCCATCCCTCCAAGAGACCCAGTACTTC
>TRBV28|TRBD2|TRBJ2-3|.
CASSLGASGGDTQYF
TGTGCCAGCAGTTTAGGCGCGTCGGGAGGGGATACGCAGTATTTT